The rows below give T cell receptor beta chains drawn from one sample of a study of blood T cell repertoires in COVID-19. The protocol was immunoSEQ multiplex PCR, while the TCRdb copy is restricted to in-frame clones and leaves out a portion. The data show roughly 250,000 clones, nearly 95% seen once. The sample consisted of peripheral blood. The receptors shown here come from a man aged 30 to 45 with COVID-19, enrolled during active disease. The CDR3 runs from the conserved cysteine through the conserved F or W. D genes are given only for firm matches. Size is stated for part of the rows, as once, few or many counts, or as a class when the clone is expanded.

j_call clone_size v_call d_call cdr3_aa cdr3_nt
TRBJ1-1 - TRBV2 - CASSDYRANTEAFF TGTGCCAGCAGTGATTACAGGGCGAACACTGAAGCTTTCTTT
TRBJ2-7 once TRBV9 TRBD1 CASSPGTGIGEQYF TGTGCCAGCAGCCCAGGGACAGGGATAGGCGAGCAGTACTTC
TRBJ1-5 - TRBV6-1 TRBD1 CASSGYTGGAANNQPQHF TGTGCCAGCAGTGGCTATACAGGGGGCGCGGCCAACAATCAGCCCCAGCATTTT
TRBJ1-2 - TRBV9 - CASSPGEGYGYTF TGTGCCAGCAGCCCGGGGGAGGGGTATGGCTACACCTTC
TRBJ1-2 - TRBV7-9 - CASSLAAVPNYGYTF TGTGCCAGCAGCTTAGCGGCGGTACCTAACTATGGCTACACCTTC
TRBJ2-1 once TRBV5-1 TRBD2 CASSAGTSVYNEQFF TGCGCCAGCAGCGCCGGGACTAGCGTCTACAATGAGCAGTTCTTC
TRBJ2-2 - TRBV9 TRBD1 CASSRDRGLNTGELFF TGTGCCAGCAGCCGGGACAGGGGTTTAAACACCGGGGAGCTGTTTTTT
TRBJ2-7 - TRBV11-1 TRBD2 CASSPGLAGTTYEQYF TGTGCCAGCAGCCCAGGACTAGCGGGGACGACCTACGAGCAGTACTTC
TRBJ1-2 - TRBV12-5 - CASGLAQGTYYGYTF TGTGCTAGTGGTTTGGCCCAGGGCACATACTATGGCTACACCTTC
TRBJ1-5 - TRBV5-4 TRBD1 CASSSGQGVGPQHF TGTGCCAGCAGCTCGGGACAGGGCGTGGGGCCCCAGCATTTT
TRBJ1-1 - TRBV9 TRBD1 CASSATDRGLEAFF TGTGCCAGCAGCGCCACCGACAGGGGTCTTGAAGCTTTCTTT
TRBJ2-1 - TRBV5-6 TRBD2 CASSGLAGSGDEQFF TGTGCCAGCAGCGGACTAGCGGGCTCAGGGGATGAGCAGTTCTTC
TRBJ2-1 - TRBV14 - CASSQEGLLNNEQFF TGTGCCAGCAGCCAAGAAGGACTTCTCAACAATGAGCAGTTCTTC
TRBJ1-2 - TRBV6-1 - CASSEEPGVRYGYTF TGTGCCAGCAGTGAAGAGCCGGGTGTTCGGTATGGCTACACCTTC
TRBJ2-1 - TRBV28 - CASSLSRLNEQFF TGTGCCAGCAGTTTGTCCAGGTTGAATGAGCAGTTCTTC
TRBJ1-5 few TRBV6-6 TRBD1 CASTTDRNQPQHF TGTGCCAGCACCACGGACAGGAATCAGCCCCAGCATTTT
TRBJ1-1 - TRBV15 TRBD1 CATSSQGASEAFF TGTGCCACGTCGTCACAGGGGGCTTCTGAAGCTTTCTTT
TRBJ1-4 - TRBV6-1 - CASSEGSRFNEKLFF TGTGCCAGCAGTGAAGGAAGTCGGTTTAATGAAAAACTGTTTTTT
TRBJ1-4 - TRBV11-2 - CASSLDLAVKLFF TGTGCCAGCAGCTTAGATTTGGCTGTAAAACTGTTTTTT
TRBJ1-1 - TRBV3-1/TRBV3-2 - CASRLQDNTEAFF TGTGCCAGCAGACTACAGGATAACACTGAAGCTTTCTTT
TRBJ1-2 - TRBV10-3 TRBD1 CAIRTGGYGYTF TGTGCCATAAGGACAGGGGGCTATGGCTACACCTTC
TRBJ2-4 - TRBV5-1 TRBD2 CASKGEGGNIQYF TGCGCCAGCAAGGGAGAGGGAGGGAACATTCAGTACTTC
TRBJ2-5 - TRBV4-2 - CASSRFAGRDGETQYF TGTGCCAGCAGCCGATTCGCTGGTCGGGATGGAGAGACCCAGTACTTC
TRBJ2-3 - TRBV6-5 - CASTPVATDTQYF TGTGCCAGCACCCCCGTAGCCACAGATACGCAGTATTTT
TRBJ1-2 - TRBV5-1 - CASRGGGTNANYGYTF TGCGCCAGCAGGGGCGGGGGGACCAACGCTAACTATGGCTACACCTTC
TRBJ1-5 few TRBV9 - CASSRKGGADQPQHF TGTGCCAGCAGCAGGAAGGGGGGGGCCGATCAGCCCCAGCATTTT
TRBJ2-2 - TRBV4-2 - CASSLQAGATNTGELFF TGTGCCAGCAGCCTCCAAGCTGGGGCGACGAACACCGGGGAGCTGTTTTTT
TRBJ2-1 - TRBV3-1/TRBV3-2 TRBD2 CASSSSGASYNEQFF TGTGCCAGCAGTTCTAGCGGTGCCTCCTACAATGAGCAGTTCTTC
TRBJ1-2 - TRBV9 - CASSVEEGYGYTF TGTGCCAGCAGCGTAGAGGAGGGCTATGGCTACACCTTC
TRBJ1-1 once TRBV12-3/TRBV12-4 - CASSLHNTEAFF TGTGCCAGCAGTTTACATAACACTGAAGCTTTCTTT
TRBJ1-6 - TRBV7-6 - CASSAYQGMDSPLHF TGTGCCAGCAGCGCTTACCAGGGTATGGATTCACCCCTCCACTTT
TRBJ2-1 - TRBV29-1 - CSVAEGNYNEQFF TGCAGCGTTGCGGAGGGGAACTACAATGAGCAGTTCTTC
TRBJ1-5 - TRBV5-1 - CASSLGGSNQPQHF TGCGCCAGCAGCTTAGGGGGTAGCAATCAGCCCCAGCATTTT
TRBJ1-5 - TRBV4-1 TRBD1 CASSHDRGDGQPQHF TGCGCCAGCAGCCACGACAGGGGAGACGGACAGCCCCAGCATTTT
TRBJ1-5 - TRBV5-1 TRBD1 CASSPLAGTGYNQPQHF TGCGCCAGCAGCCCACTCGCCGGGACAGGCTACAATCAGCCCCAGCATTTT
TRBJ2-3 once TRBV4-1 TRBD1 CASSHFDRGLADTQYF TGCGCCAGCAGCCACTTCGACAGGGGGCTAGCAGATACGCAGTATTTT
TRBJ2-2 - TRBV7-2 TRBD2 CASSAAKGLARSGELFF TGTGCCAGCAGCGCGGCCAAGGGACTAGCACGTTCCGGGGAGCTGTTTTTT
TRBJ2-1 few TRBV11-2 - CASRGIEGKGTSNEQFF TGTGCCAGCAGGGGTATTGAGGGCAAGGGAACATCAAATGAGCAGTTCTTC
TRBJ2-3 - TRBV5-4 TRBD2 CASSQGLAADTQYF TGTGCCAGCAGCCAGGGACTAGCCGCAGATACGCAGTATTTT